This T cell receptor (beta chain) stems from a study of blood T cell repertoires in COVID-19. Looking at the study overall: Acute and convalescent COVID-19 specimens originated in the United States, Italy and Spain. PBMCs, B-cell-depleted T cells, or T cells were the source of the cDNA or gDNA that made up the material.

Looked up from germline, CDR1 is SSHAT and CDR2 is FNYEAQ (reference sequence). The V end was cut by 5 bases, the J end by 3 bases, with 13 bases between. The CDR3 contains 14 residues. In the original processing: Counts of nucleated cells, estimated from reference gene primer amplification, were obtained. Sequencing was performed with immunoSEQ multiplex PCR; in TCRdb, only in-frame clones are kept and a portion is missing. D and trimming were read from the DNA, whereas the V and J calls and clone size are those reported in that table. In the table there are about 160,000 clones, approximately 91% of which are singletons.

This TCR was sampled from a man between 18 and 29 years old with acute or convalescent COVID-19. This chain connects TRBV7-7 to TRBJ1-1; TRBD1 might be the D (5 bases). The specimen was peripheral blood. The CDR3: CASSRGSVYTEAFF. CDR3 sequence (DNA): TGTGCCAGCAGCCGGGGGAGTGTTTACACTGAAGCTTTCTTT. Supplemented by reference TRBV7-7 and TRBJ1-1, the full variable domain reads GAGVSQSPRYKVTKRGQDVTLRCDPISSHATLYWYQQALGQGPEFLTYFNYEAQPDKSGLPSDRFSAERPEGSISTLTIQRTEQRDSAMYRCASSRGSVYTEAFFGQGTRLTVV.